Listed below are T cell receptor beta chains from one sample, sequenced in a study of Graves' ophthalmopathy and Graves' hyperthyroidism. From the multiplex PCR reads, TCRdb called clonotypes with MiXCR, one entry per CDR3 protein. Of about 740,000 distinct CDR3 sequences listed, 35% to 50% are singletons. Sequencing was carried out using peripheral blood. The receptors come from an adult man with Graves' ophthalmopathy. Both conserved end residues are part of each CDR3. The D gene is left open where the match is weak. A clone size is listed for some rows: how often the clone was seen (once, few, many), or a class if it is expanded.

.,TRBV4-1,TRBJ2-5,.,CASSQVGKANETQYF,TGCGCCAGCAGCCAAGTCGGAAAAGCCAACGAGACCCAGTACTTC
.,TRBV2,TRBJ2-5,.,CASSTTSETQYF,TGTGCCAGCAGCACTACTTCAGAGACCCAGTACTTC
TRBD1,TRBV29-1,TRBJ2-5,few,CSVEEAGTGVETQYF,TGCAGCGTTGAGGAGGCCGGGACAGGGGTAGAGACCCAGTACTTC
.,TRBV2,TRBJ2-7,.,CASMAGARGYEQYF,TGTGCCAGCATGGCGGGGGCTAGGGGCTACGAGCAGTACTTC
.,TRBV7-2,TRBJ2-7,.,CASSLAGGRVYEQYF,TGTGCCAGCAGCTTAGCTGGGGGGCGAGTATACGAGCAGTACTTC
TRBD1,TRBV7-2,TRBJ2-7,.,CASSLDRDRSYEQYF,TGTGCCAGCAGCTTAGACCGGGACAGGTCCTACGAGCAGTACTTC
TRBD2,TRBV19,TRBJ2-7,many,CASSITPPLAGEEYEQYF,TGTGCCAGTAGTATAACCCCTCCACTAGCGGGAGAAGAGTACGAGCAGTACTTC
.,TRBV2,TRBJ2-5,.,CASSQVGGQFQETQYF,TGTGCCAGCAGCCAAGTAGGTGGACAATTCCAAGAGACCCAGTACTTC
TRBD1,TRBV25-1,TRBJ1-2,.,CASSDPRTGTAYGYTF,TGTGCCAGCAGTGATCCCCGCACAGGGACAGCCTATGGCTACACCTTC
TRBD1,TRBV20-1,TRBJ2-7,few,CSAPAVGGQGDYEQYF,TGCAGTGCCCCCGCCGTTGGAGGACAGGGAGACTACGAGCAGTACTTC
.,TRBV24-1,TRBJ1-5,.,CATSDRGNTGEQPQHF,TGTGCCACCAGTGACAGGGGTAACACCGGGGAGCAGCCCCAGCATTTT
TRBD1,TRBV25-1,TRBJ2-2,once,CASNGDRATGELFF,TGTGCCAGCAATGGGGACAGAGCTACCGGGGAGCTGTTTTTT
TRBD1,TRBV7-9,TRBJ2-5,.,CASSLPGQGEGYTQYF,TGTGCCAGCAGCCTACCGGGACAGGGAGAGGGCTACACCCAGTACTTC
.,TRBV14,TRBJ1-4,many,CASSQDPTGKLFF,TGTGCCAGCAGCCAAGATCCAACCGGAAAACTGTTTTTT
.,TRBV7-9,TRBJ1-5,few,CASSLGGAMQPQHF,TGTGCCAGCAGTTTAGGGGGGGCTATGCAGCCCCAGCATTTT
.,TRBV5-1,TRBJ2-2,.,CASSFTSGVTGELFF,TGCGCCAGCAGCTTTACCAGCGGAGTCACCGGGGAGCTGTTTTTT
TRBD1,TRBV10-3,TRBJ1-5,many,CAISERDRGNQPQHF,TGTGCCATCAGTGAAAGGGACAGGGGCAATCAGCCCCAGCATTTT
.,TRBV29-1,TRBJ1-4,.,CSALVSPNEKLFF,TGCAGCGCCCTAGTAAGTCCGAATGAAAAACTGTTTTTT
.,TRBV10-3,TRBJ1-6,many,CAISDNIPTGSPLHF,TGTGCCATCAGTGATAACATCCCGACCGGTTCACCCCTCCACTTT
.,TRBV7-9,TRBJ2-5,.,CASKPGQYF,TGTGCCAGCAAACCGGGACAATACTTC
.,TRBV2,TRBJ2-7,many,CASRGSYEQYF,TGTGCCTCGAGAGGGTCCTACGAGCAGTACTTC
TRBD1,TRBV6-6,TRBJ1-2,many,CASSYARGSYGYTF,TGTGCCAGCAGTTATGCCAGGGGGAGTTATGGCTACACCTTC
.,TRBV29-1,TRBJ2-1,.,CSVVKGYNEQFF,TGCAGCGTTGTAAAGGGTTACAATGAGCAGTTCTTC
.,TRBV29-1,TRBJ2-3,few,CSVTGLDTQYF,TGCAGCGTTACGGGGTTAGATACGCAGTATTTT
.,TRBV25-1,TRBJ1-4,.,CAWSIEQPATNEKLFF,TGTGCCTGGAGTATCGAACAGCCCGCAACTAATGAAAAACTGTTTTTT
TRBD1,TRBV6-6,TRBJ1-1,few,CASSYVGQGTEAFF,TGTGCCAGCAGTTACGTCGGACAGGGCACTGAAGCTTTCTTT
.,TRBV20-1,TRBJ2-5,few,CSAISGGWAGETQYF,TGCAGTGCTATATCCGGAGGGTGGGCGGGAGAGACCCAGTACTTC
TRBD1,TRBV15,TRBJ1-4,.,CATSRAGDSVLLTNEKLFF,TGTGCCACCAGCAGAGCCGGGGACAGCGTTTTGTTAACTAATGAAAAACTGTTTTTT
TRBD1,TRBV24-1,TRBJ2-2,.,CATSDLTGTGDTGELFF,TGTGCCACCAGTGATTTGACCGGGACAGGGGACACCGGGGAGCTGTTTTTT
TRBD1,TRBV10-1,TRBJ1-1,many,CASSESWDRGRGAFF,TGCGCCAGCAGTGAGTCTTGGGACAGGGGGCGCGGAGCTTTCTTT
.,TRBV11-2,TRBJ1-3,once,CASSLGLGNAIYF,TGTGCCAGCAGCTTGGGATTAGGGAACGCCATATATTTT
TRBD1,TRBV20-1,TRBJ1-5,many,CSAKGQGNQPQHF,TGCAGTGCTAAGGGACAGGGGAATCAGCCCCAGCATTTT
TRBD1,TRBV5-6,TRBJ2-6,many,CASTDREWGANVLTF,TGTGCCAGCACCGACAGGGAGTGGGGGGCCAACGTCCTGACTTTC
.,TRBV5-4,TRBJ2-7,.,CASSPHAPGDYEQYF,TGTGCCAGCAGCCCCCACGCGCCAGGGGACTACGAGCAGTACTTC
TRBD2,TRBV27,TRBJ2-5,.,CASSLMGLAGGLGETQYF,TGTGCCAGCAGTCTAATGGGACTAGCGGGAGGGCTGGGAGAGACCCAGTACTTC
TRBD1,TRBV2,TRBJ2-5,many,CASRDRTGEQETQYF,TGTGCCAGCAGGGATAGGACAGGGGAACAAGAGACCCAGTACTTC
.,TRBV29-1,TRBJ1-2,.,CSVDRRDGYTF,TGCAGCGTGGACAGACGGGATGGCTACACCTTC
.,TRBV9,TRBJ2-7,few,CASSQGLTVTYEQYF,TGTGCCAGCAGCCAAGGCCTGACAGTCACCTACGAGCAGTACTTC
TRBD1,TRBV28,TRBJ2-5,.,CASSFDRVGETQYF,TGTGCCAGCAGTTTCGACAGGGTGGGGGAGACCCAGTACTTC
.,TRBV5-4,TRBJ1-2,.,CASTLDGYGYTF,TGTGCCAGCACCCTAGATGGGTATGGCTACACCTTC
TRBD1,TRBV7-3,TRBJ2-7,many,CASSSAGTGDEQYF,TGTGCCAGCAGCTCCGCCGGGACAGGGGACGAGCAGTACTTC
.,TRBV2,TRBJ1-5,.,CASSPGSGLFQPQHF,TGTGCCAGCAGCCCTGGCTCAGGGTTATTTCAGCCCCAGCATTTT
TRBD1,TRBV9,TRBJ1-2,.,CASSRQGARLDYGYTF,TGTGCCAGTTCGAGACAGGGGGCGCGTTTAGACTATGGCTACACCTTC
.,TRBV15,TRBJ1-1,.,CATSSRPAGTEAFF,TGTGCCACCAGCAGCCGTCCTGCGGGCACTGAAGCTTTCTTT
.,TRBV20-1,TRBJ2-7,few,CSAADSISYEQYF,TGCAGTGCTGCAGACAGCATCTCCTACGAGCAGTACTTC
.,TRBV9,TRBJ1-6,.,CASSSTRLGDSPLHF,TGTGCCAGCAGTTCAACCCGACTGGGGGATTCACCCCTCCACTTT
.,TRBV10-3,TRBJ2-7,many,CAISESTRSYEQYF,TGTGCCATCAGTGAGTCGACACGCTCCTACGAGCAGTACTTC
.,TRBV19,TRBJ1-6,.,CASSIQANSPLHF,TGTGCCAGTAGTATACAGGCCAATTCACCCCTCCACTTT
.,TRBV14,TRBJ1-1,.,CASSQGRGVMNTEAFF,TGTGCCAGCAGCCAAGGCCGAGGAGTAATGAACACTGAAGCTTTCTTT
.,TRBV6-5,TRBJ2-7,.,CASSTTDYEQYF,TGTGCCAGCAGTACGACAGACTACGAGCAGTACTTC
.,TRBV9,TRBJ1-1,.,CAGSVKGNTEAFF,TGTGCCGGCAGCGTAAAAGGGAACACTGAAGCTTTCTTT